This T cell receptor beta chain stems from a study of T cells in Graves' hyperthyroidism and ophthalmopathy (dated by TCRdb to about 2019). The study in broad terms: Peripheral blood was sampled at the time of initial diagnosis, prior to any treatment. To identify TCR V-J signatures that set the groups apart, the researchers used a discovery cohort of about a hundred patients, made up of 43 with Graves' ophthalmopathy and around 58 with stable Graves' hyperthyroidism. An independent validation cohort of 18 to 20 hyperthyroidism patients and about 16 patients who later progressed to ophthalmopathy tested prospective prediction of ophthalmopathy. The approximately 98 discovery patients were randomly divided into training and test sets at a 7:3 ratio. The study also compared thyroid tissue and blood T-cell repertoires from a handful of Graves' hyperthyroidism patients. After blood sampling, hyperthyroidism patients were treated with methimazole at a starting dose of 30 mg daily, and ophthalmopathy patients were treated with high-dose intravenous methylprednisolone. TCR Vbeta CDR3 sequencing of some 140 peripheral blood samples (43 ophthalmopathy, under 80 hyperthyroidism and some 17 progressor patients) is reported in the paper. Paper-wide results and their limitations: Most expanded thyroid clonotypes (frequency above 0.001) were also detected in blood, suggesting blood repertoires may reflect thyroid immune responses. During validation, the model predicted progression to ophthalmopathy a median of about 6.5 months ahead of onset, with almost 71% sensitivity and about 75% specificity. No statistical method was used to set the sample size in advance, and investigators knew the group allocation. Ophthalmopathy was separated from stable hyperthyroidism by a 13 V-J signature model, with roughly 88% sensitivity and 81% to 83% specificity obtained in cross-validation and 80%/75% obtained in testing.

As for this clonotype: Its binding antigen is unknown. No much larger clone is present one base from it, and per-base qualities are unavailable.

The TCR beta CDR3 regions were amplified from the RNA transcripts. A first-round RT-PCR of the TCR CDR3 used the HTBI primer set with the Qiagen OneStep RT-PCR kit. Libraries were constructed in a second round of multiplex PCR, after which size selection and purification were performed. The libraries were sequenced on an Illumina HiSeq2000 using paired-end 100 bp reads. Concerning the study's data processing: Raw data were processed with SOAPnuke, discarding reads with adapters, uncalled bases, mean Phred below 15, or no exact constant-primer or identifier match. COPE v1.2.5 was used to merge high-quality paired reads, and clonotypes were defined as unique nucleotide sequences. Clonotypes were aligned to IMGT TRBV, TRBD and TRBJ reference segments using MiTCR v1.1. The analysis was restricted to V-J combinations with a frequency above 0.0001, which together covered 98% to 99.2% of the repertoires. The TCS score was defined as F50 (clonal expansion) divided by E x V (chaos), with BLOSUM62-based TCRdist calculated between CDR3 peptides within each V-J. Welch's t-statistics and random forest reduced around 520 V-J features to 13, which were used in a naive Bayes classifier (R e1071). The public reads were quality trimmed at Q25 with fastp and then assembled into clones with MiXCR by TCRdb, keeping productive beta chains. Each record represents a unique CDR3 protein, reported with the most common genes and DNA among its rows. V and J calls and clone size were set by TCRdb, not the authors. The sample table shows about 350,000 distinct CDR3 sequences, and approximately 16% are seen once. Approximately 19% of the sample lies in the top ten.

Germline trimming amounts to 5 bases on V and 7 bases on J, with 13 as the count of junction bases outside the gene matches. As encoded in the germline V gene (reference sequence), CDR1 is SEHNR while CDR2 is FQNEAQ. From the cysteine up to the phenylalanine, the CDR3 has a length of 16 residues. Only the CDR3 part of the read is kept: 48 bases, read in frame from the first base. Ophthalmopathy patients had moderately to severely active disease, with a Clinical Activity Score of 3 or more, a NOSPECS grade of 4 or more, and a disease duration of less than 3 months. Exclusion was applied to patients with uncontrolled infections, other autoimmune diseases, pregnancy or lactation. Clinical symptoms, serum thyroxine and TRAb, thyroid ultrasound, and orbital computed tomography formed the basis for the diagnoses. PBMCs were isolated from 10 ml of fresh peripheral blood by Ficoll-Paque density gradient centrifugation. Total RNA was extracted using Trizol reagent, and RNA quality was assessed on an Agilent 2100 Bioanalyzer.

The specimen sequenced was blood. The sequence joins TRBV7-9 to TRBJ2-1; 8 middle bases align to TRBD1. The clonotype was recovered from a woman in her fifties or sixties with Graves' ophthalmopathy. CDR3 region: CASSTLQGAPPNEQFF. The sequence in DNA is TGTGCCAGCAGCACCCTTCAGGGGGCGCCGCCGAATGAGCAGTTCTTC.